This T cell receptor beta chain comes out of a study of graft-versus-host responses after intestinal transplantation. Study-level information: Multivisceral, liver-intestinal, or isolated intestinal grafts went to recipients. The recipients all started with anti-thymocyte globulin induction and then took tacrolimus and steroids for roughly 3 years. Study-level findings and limits: In patients with graft-donor T cell macrochimerism, allograft graft-versus-host to host-versus-graft clonal ratios were high. Early post-transplant declines in HvG were associated with peak levels of circulating GvH clones.

Produced via immunoSEQ multiplex PCR; TCRdb's table is partial and in-frame only. The sample carries about 93,000 clones, approximately 92% recorded once. Comment on this clone: Antigen unknown.

CDR1 is SGDLS, CDR2 YYNGEE, per germline. The CDR3 sequence is 12 residues long. V was clipped by 3 bases and J by 8 bases, with 9 bases between them. The specimen comprised unstimulated CD8+ T cells sorted from spleen or lymph node cells, sampled before intestinal transplant. The V gene is TRBV9, the J gene TRBJ2-1; D ambiguous. This clonotype was obtained from a human donor who received an intestinal transplant. The CDR3 sequence: CASSARRDEQFF. The CDR3 nucleotides read TGTGCCAGCAGCGCGCGCCGGGATGAGCAGTTCTTC.